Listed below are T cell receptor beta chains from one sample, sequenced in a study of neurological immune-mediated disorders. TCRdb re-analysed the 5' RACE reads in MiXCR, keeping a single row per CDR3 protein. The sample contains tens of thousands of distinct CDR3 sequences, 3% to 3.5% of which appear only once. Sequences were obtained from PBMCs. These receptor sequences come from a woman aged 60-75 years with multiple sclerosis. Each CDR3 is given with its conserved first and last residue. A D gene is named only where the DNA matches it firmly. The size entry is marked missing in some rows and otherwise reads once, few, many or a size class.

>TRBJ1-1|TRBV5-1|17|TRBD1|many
CASRRGRQGAMNTEAFF
TGCGCCAGCAGGAGGGGGCGGCAGGGGGCGATGAACACTGAAGCTTTCTTT
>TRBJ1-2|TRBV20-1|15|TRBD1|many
CSATSSDRGRYGYTF
TGCAGTGCCACCTCATCGGACAGGGGGAGATATGGCTACACCTTC
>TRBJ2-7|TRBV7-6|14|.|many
CASSPPGPSYEQYF
TGTGCCAGCAGCCCACCCGGGCCTTCCTACGAGCAGTACTTC
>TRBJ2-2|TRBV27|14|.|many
CASRVGQVAGELFF
TGTGCCAGCAGGGTCGGGCAGGTTGCCGGGGAGCTGTTTTTT
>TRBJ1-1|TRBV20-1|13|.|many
CSLQGGRRTEAFF
TGCAGCTTACAGGGTGGACGGCGCACTGAAGCTTTCTTT
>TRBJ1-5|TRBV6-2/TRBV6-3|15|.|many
CASSYNSGGNQPQHF
TGTGCCAGCAGTTACAATTCGGGAGGTAATCAGCCCCAGCATTTT
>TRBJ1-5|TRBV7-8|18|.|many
CASSGAPTGTYYNQPQHF
TGTGCCAGCAGCGGGGCCCCGACAGGAACGTATTACAATCAGCCCCAGCATTTT
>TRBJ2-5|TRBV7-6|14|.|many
CASSLVKGLETQYF
TGTGCCAGCAGCTTAGTCAAGGGGCTAGAGACCCAGTACTTC
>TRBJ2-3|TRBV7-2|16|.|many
CASSLRRGVYTDTQYF
TGTGCCAGCAGCTTAAGAAGAGGGGTTTACACAGATACGCAGTATTTT
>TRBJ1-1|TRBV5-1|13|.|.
CASSGVVNTEAFF
TGCGCCAGCAGCGGGGTAGTGAACACTGAAGCTTTCTTT
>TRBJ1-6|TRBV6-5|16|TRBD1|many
CASRLQGSSYNSPLHF
TGTGCCAGCAGATTACAGGGGAGCTCCTATAATTCACCCCTCCACTTT
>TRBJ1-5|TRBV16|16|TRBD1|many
CASSQSGQGASQPQHF
TGTGCCAGCAGCCAATCTGGGCAGGGGGCGAGTCAGCCCCAGCATTTT
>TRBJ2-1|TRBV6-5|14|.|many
CASRGGGSYNEQFF
TGTGCCAGCAGAGGAGGCGGTTCCTACAATGAGCAGTTCTTC
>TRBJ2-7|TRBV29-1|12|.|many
CSVGVDSYEQYF
TGCAGCGTTGGGGTTGACTCCTACGAGCAGTACTTC
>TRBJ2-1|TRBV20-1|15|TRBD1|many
CSAGGTGSSYNEQFF
TGCAGTGCCGGGGGGACAGGGAGCTCCTACAATGAGCAGTTCTTC
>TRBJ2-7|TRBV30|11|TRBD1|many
CARRDSYEQYF
TGTGCCCGCCGGGACAGCTACGAGCAGTACTTC
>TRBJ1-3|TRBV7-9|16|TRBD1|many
CASSLGQPNSGNTIYF
TGTGCCAGCAGCTTGGGACAGCCAAACTCTGGAAACACCATATATTTT
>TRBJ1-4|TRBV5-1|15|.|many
CASSMEGRSGEKLFF
TGCGCCAGCAGCATGGAAGGGAGAAGTGGTGAAAAACTGTTTTTT
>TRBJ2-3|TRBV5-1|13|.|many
CASSSATVGTQYF
TGCGCCAGCAGCTCGGCGACAGTTGGGACGCAGTATTTT
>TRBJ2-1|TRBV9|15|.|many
CASSAARSSYNEQFF
TGTGCCAGCAGCGCCGCTAGAAGTTCCTACAATGAGCAGTTCTTC
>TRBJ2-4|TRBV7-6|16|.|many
CASSLGPPGAKNIQYF
TGTGCCAGCAGCTTAGGCCCCCCGGGAGCCAAAAACATTCAGTACTTC
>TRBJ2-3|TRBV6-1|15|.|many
CASSEKAGRADTQYF
TGTGCCAGCAGTGAGAAAGCGGGTAGGGCAGATACGCAGTATTTT
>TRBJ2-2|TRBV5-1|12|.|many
CASSSGTGELFF
TGCGCCAGCAGCTCTGGAACCGGGGAGCTGTTTTTT
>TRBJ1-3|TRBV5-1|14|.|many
CASSIDFSGNTIYF
TGCGCCAGCAGCATTGACTTCTCTGGAAACACCATATATTTT
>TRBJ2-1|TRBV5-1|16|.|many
CASSPAAGSSYNEQFF
TGCGCCAGCAGCCCCGCGGCGGGGAGCTCCTACAATGAGCAGTTCTTC
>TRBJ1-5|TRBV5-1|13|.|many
CASSLTANQPQHF
TGCGCCAGCAGCTTGACGGCCAATCAGCCCCAGCATTTT
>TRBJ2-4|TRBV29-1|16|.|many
CSVVYPRDFSKNIQYF
TGCAGCGTTGTTTACCCCAGGGACTTTTCCAAAAACATTCAGTACTTC
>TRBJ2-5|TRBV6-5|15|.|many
CATYLGAGKQETQYF
TGTGCCACCTATTTGGGCGCGGGGAAACAAGAGACCCAGTACTTC
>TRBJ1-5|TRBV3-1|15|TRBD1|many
CASSQLETQGSPQHF
TGTGCCAGCAGCCAGCTTGAGACACAGGGGAGTCCCCAGCATTTT
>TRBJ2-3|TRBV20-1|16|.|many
CSASGIAVRGTDTQYF
TGCAGTGCTAGCGGAATAGCGGTCCGGGGGACAGATACGCAGTATTTT
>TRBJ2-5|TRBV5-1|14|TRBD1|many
CASSHGQGRETQYF
TGCGCCAGCAGCCACGGACAGGGAAGAGAGACCCAGTACTTC
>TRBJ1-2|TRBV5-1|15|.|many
CASRSQQGPDYGYTF
TGCGCCAGCAGAAGTCAGCAGGGTCCCGATTATGGCTACACCTTC
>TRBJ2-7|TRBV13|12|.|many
CASSPGGDEQYF
TGTGCCAGCAGCCCAGGCGGAGACGAGCAGTACTTC
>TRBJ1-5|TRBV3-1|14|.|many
CASSQGGLNQPQHF
TGTGCCAGCAGCCAGGGGGGGCTCAATCAGCCCCAGCATTTT
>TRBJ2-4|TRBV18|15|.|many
CASSPPAGIKNIQYF
TGTGCCAGCTCACCACCGGCGGGAATCAAAAACATTCAGTACTTC
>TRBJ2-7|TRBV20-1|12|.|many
CSAREGPYEQYF
TGCAGTGCTAGAGAGGGCCCCTACGAGCAGTACTTC
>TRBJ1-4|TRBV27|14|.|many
CASSLSGGREKLFF
TGTGCCAGCAGTTTATCTGGGGGGAGGGAAAAACTGTTTTTT
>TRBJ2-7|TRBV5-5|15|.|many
CASSATGTRTYEQYF
TGTGCCAGCAGCGCTACCGGGACACGAACCTACGAGCAGTACTTC
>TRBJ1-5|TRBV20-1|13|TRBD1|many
CSADRDSNQPQHF
TGCAGTGCTGACAGGGATAGCAATCAGCCCCAGCATTTT